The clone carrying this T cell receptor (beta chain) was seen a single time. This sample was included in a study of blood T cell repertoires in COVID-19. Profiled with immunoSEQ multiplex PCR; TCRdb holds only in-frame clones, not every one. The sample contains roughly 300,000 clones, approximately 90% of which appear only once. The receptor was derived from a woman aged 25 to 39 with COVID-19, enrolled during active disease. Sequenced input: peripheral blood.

The CDR3 is CASKYSGTSGALKTSSYEQYF. CDR3 coding DNA: TGTGCCAGCAAATACTCCGGGACTAGCGGGGCTCTCAAAACTAGCTCCTACGAGCAGTACTTC. The chain recombines TRBV2 with TRBJ2-7, with 13 positions matching TRBD2. The CDR3 has 21 residues. Germline assignment: CDR1 SNHLY and CDR2 FYNNEI. V shed 7 bases and J 0 bases; nucleotides not matched to a gene: 21.